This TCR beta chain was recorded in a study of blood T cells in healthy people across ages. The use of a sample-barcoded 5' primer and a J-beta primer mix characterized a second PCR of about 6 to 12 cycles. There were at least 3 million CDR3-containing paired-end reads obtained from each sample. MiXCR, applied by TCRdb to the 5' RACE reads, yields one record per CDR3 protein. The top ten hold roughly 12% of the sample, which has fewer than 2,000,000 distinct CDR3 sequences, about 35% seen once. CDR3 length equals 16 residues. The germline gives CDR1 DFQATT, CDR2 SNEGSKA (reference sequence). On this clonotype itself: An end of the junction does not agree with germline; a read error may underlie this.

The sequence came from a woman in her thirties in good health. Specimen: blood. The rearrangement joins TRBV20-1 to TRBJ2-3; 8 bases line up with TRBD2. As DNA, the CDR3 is TGCAGTGCTAGGAGGCTACTAGCGGAAGTCACAGGTACGCAGTATTTT. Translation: CSARRLLAEVTGTQYF.